The present T cell receptor beta chain was sequenced within a study of cytomegalovirus exposure and HLA in healthy donors. CDR3 size: 13 residues. CDR1 is LNHDA, CDR2 SQIVND, per germline (reference sequence). V lost 3 bases to trimming and J lost 6 bases, with 8 bases between them. Of note for this clone: Antigen unknown.

General study results and limits: In a later analysis, a genetic analysis reported fewer productive-TCR N-insertions in an Asian-associated ancestry cluster than the cohort average.

In the PCR, 60 Vbeta and 13 Jbeta primers were used. Authors' data handling: The count from a later analysis was about 80 million unique TCR beta chains, some 10 million of them shared. Sequencing was performed with immunoSEQ multiplex PCR; in TCRdb, only in-frame clones are kept and a portion is missing. From that table come the V and J calls and clone size; the DNA was used to work out D and trimming. The table records 180,000 or so clones, over 75% of them present only once. Sequencing was carried out using PBMCs. The source of this sequence is a woman younger than 45 in good health and CMV-seronegative. The V and J genes are TRBV19 and TRBJ1-4; D gene uncertain. The DNA of the CDR3 is TGTGCCAGTAGTATGAGCGGAGATGAAAAACTGTTTTTT. Amino acids: CASSMSGDEKLFF.